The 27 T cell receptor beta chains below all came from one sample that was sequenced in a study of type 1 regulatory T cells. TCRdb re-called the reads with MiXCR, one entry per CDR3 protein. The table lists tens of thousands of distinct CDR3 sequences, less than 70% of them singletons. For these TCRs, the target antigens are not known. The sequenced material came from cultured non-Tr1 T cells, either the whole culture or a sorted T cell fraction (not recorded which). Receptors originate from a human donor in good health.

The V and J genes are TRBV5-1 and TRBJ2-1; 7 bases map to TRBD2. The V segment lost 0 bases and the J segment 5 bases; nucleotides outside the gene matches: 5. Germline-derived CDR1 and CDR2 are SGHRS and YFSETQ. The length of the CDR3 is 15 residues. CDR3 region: CASSLGSGGHNEQFF. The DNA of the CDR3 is TGCGCCAGCAGCTTGGGGTCGGGGGGACACAATGAGCAGTTCTTC.

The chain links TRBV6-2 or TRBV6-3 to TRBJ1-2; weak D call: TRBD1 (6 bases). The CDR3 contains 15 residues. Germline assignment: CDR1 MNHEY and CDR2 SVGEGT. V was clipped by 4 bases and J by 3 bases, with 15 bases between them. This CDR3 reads CASSFGGQADYGYTF. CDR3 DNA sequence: TGTGCCAGCAGTTTCGGGGGCCAAGCTGACTATGGCTACACCTTC.

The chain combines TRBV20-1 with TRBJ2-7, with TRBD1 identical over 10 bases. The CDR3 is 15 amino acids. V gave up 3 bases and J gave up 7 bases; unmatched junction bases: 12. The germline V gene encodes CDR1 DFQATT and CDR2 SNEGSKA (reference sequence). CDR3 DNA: TGCAGTGCTAGGCCCGGCGGGACAGGGGCTTTTGAGCAGTACTTC. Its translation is CSARPGGTGAFEQYF.

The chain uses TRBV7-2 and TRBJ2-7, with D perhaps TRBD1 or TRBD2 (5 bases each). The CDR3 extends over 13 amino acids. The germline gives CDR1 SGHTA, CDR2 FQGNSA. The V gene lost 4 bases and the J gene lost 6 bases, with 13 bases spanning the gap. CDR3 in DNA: TGTGCCAGCAGCTCGGGGCTGCCTGGCGAGCAGTACTTC. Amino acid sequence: CASSSGLPGEQYF.

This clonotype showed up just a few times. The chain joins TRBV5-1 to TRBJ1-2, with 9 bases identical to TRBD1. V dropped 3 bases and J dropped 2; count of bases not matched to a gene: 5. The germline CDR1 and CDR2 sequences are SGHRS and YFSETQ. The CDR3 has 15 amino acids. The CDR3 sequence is CASSWDRARNYGYTF. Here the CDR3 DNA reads TGCGCCAGCAGCTGGGACAGGGCTAGGAACTATGGCTACACCTTC. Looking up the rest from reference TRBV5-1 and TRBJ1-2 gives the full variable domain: KAGVTQTPRYLIKTRGQQVTLSCSPISGHRSVSWYQQTPGQGLQFLFEYFSETQRNKGNFPGRFSGRQFSNSRSEMNVSTLELGDSALYLCASSWDRARNYGYTFGSGTRLTVV.

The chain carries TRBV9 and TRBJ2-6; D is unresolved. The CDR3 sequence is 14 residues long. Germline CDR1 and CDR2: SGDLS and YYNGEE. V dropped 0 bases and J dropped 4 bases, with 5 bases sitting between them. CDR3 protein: CASSVDSGANVLTF. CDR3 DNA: TGTGCCAGCAGCGTAGACTCCGGGGCCAACGTCCTGACTTTC.

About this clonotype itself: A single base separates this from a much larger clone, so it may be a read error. The DNA of the CDR3 is TGCGCCAGCAACTTAATGACAGGGAGGGAAACTGAAGCTTTCTTT. Its translation: CASNLMTGRETEAFF. V gene TRBV5-1 combines with J gene TRBJ1-1; 7 bases match TRBD1. Looked up from germline, CDR1 is SGHRS and CDR2 is YFSETQ. The CDR3 is 15 amino acids. Trimming removed 6 bases from V and 5 bases from J; junction bases left unmatched: 13.

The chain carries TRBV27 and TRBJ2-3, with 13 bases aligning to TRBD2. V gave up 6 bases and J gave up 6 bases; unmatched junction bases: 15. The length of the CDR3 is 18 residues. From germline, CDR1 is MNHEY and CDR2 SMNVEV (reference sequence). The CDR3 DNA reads TGTGCCAGCAGCCTCAAAGGGACTAGCGGGACCCGTGGGGATACGCAGTATTTT. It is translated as CASSLKGTSGTRGDTQYF.

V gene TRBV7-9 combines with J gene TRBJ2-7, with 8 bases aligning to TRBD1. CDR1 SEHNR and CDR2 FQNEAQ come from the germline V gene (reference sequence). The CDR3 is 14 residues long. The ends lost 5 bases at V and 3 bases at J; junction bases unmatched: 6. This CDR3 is CASSTGTGDYEQYF. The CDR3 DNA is TGTGCCAGCAGCACCGGGACAGGAGACTACGAGCAGTACTTC.

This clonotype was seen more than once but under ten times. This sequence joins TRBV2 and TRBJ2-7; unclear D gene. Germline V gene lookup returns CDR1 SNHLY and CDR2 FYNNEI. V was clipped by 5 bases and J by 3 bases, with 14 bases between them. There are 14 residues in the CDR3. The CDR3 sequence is CASSTARIIYEQYF. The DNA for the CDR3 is TGTGCCAGCAGTACCGCCAGGATTATCTACGAGCAGTACTTC.

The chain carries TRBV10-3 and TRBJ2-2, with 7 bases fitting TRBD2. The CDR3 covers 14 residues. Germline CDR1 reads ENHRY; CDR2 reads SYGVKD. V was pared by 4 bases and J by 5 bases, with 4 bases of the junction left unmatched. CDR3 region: CAISVKGGTGELFF. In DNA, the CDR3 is TGTGCCATCAGTGTGAAGGGAGGGACCGGGGAGCTGTTTTTT.

The CDR3 region is CSVEPGGREQYF. CDR3 coding DNA: TGCAGCGTTGAACCAGGCGGACGCGAGCAGTACTTC. This rearrangement joins TRBV29-1 to TRBJ2-7; D unclear. Germline values: CDR1 SQVTM, CDR2 ANQGSEA. The CDR3 sequence is 12 residues long. Trimming took 2 bases from V and 6 from J, leaving 11 bases between them.

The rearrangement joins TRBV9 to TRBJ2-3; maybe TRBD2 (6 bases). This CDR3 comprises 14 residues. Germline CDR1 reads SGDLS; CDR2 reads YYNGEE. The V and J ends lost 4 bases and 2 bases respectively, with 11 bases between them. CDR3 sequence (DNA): TGTGCCAGCAGCCCCGGAGGGGTCACAGATACGCAGTATTTT. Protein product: CASSPGGVTDTQYF.

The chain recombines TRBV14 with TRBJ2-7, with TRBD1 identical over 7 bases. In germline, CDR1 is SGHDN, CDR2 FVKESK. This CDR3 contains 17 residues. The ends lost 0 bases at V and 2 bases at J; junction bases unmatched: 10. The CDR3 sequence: CASSQESDRVYPYEQYF. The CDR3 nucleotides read TGTGCCAGCAGCCAAGAAAGCGACAGGGTCTATCCCTACGAGCAGTACTTC. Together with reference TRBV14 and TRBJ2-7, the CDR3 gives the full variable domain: EAGVTQFPSHSVIEKGQTVTLRCDPISGHDNLYWYRRVMGKEIKFLLHFVKESKQDESGMPNNRFLAERTGGTYSTLKVQPAELEDSGVYFCASSQESDRVYPYEQYFGPGTRLTVT.

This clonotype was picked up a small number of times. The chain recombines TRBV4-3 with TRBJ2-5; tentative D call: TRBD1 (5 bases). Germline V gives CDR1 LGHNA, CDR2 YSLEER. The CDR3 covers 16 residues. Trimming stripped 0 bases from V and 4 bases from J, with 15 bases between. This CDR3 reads CASSQDLSDRLETQYF. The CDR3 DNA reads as TGCGCCAGCAGCCAAGATTTGTCCGACAGATTAGAGACCCAGTACTTC.

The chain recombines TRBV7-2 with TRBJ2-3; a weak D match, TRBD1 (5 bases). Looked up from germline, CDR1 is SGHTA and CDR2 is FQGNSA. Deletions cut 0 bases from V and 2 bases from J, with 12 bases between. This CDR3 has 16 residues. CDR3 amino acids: CASSLALGAITDTQYF. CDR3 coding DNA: TGTGCCAGCAGCTTAGCTTTAGGGGCCATCACAGATACGCAGTATTTT. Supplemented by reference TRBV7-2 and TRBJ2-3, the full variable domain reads GAGVSQSPSNKVTEKGKDVELRCDPISGHTALYWYRQSLGQGLEFLIYFQGNSAPDKSGLPSDRFSAERTGGSVSTLTIQRTQQEDSAVYLCASSLALGAITDTQYFGPGTRLTVL.

The CDR3 coding sequence is TGTGCCAGCAGGGAGGCAGAGGGCAGGGTCCCCTACGAGCAGTACTTC. Translating gives CASREAEGRVPYEQYF. The chain has TRBV5-4 and TRBJ2-7; D is perhaps TRBD1 or TRBD2 (5 bases each). CDR1 is SGHNT, CDR2 YYREEE, per germline (reference sequence). CDR3 size: 16 residues. Trimming removed 5 bases from V and 2 bases from J, with 20 bases in between.

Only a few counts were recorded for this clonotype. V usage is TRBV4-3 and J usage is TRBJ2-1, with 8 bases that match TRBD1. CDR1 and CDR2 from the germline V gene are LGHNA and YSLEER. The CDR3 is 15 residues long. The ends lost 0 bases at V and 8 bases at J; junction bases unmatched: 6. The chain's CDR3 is CASSQEGQGSDEQFF. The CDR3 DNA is TGCGCCAGCAGCCAAGAAGGACAGGGTTCGGATGAGCAGTTCTTC.

CDR3 loop: CSANSRTEPHIGETQYF. The CDR3, as DNA: TGCAGTGCTAACTCCCGGACGGAACCCCACATAGGTGAGACCCAGTACTTC. The chain links TRBV20-1 to TRBJ2-5; no reliable D call. V was shortened by 4 bases and J by 5 bases, with 26 bases between the two germline ends. This CDR3 has 17 residues. Germline V gives CDR1 DFQATT, CDR2 SNEGSKA (reference sequence).

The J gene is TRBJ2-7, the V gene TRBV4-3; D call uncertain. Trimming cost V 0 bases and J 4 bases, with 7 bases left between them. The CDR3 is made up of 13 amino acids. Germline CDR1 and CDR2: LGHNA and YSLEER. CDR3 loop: CASSQDRVYEQYF. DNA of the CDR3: TGCGCCAGCAGCCAAGATCGAGTGTACGAGCAGTACTTC.

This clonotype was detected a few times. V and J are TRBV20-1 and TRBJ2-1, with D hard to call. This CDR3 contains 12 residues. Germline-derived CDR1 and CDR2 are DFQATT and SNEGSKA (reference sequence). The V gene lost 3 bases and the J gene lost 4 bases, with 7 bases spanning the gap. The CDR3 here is CSARARYNEQFF. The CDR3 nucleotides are TGCAGTGCTAGGGCCCGTTACAATGAGCAGTTCTTC.

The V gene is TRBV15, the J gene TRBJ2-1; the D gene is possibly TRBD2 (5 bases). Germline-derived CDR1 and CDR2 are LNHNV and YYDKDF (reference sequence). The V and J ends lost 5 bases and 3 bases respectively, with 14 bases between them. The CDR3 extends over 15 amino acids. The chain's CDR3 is CATSFRTSDYNEQFF. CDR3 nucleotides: TGTGCCACCAGCTTCCGGACTTCAGACTACAATGAGCAGTTCTTC.

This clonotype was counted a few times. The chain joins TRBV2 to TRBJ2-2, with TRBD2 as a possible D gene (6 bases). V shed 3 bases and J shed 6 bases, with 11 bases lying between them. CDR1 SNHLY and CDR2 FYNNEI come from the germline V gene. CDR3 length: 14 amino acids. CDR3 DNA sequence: TGTGCCAGCAGTGAGGAGGGTGGGTCCGGGGAGCTGTTTTTT. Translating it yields CASSEEGGSGELFF.

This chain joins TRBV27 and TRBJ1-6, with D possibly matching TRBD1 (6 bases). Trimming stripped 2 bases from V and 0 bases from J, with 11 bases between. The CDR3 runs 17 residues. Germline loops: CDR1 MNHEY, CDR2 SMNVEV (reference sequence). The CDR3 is CASSLRGAGSYNSPLHF. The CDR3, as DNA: TGTGCCAGCAGTTTACGGGGGGCGGGCTCCTATAATTCACCCCTCCACTTT.

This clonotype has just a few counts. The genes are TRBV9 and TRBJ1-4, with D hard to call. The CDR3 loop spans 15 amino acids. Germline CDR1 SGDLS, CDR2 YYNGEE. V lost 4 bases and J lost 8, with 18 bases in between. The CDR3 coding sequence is TGTGCCAGCAGCATCCGGGCCTCGGGAGGAGAAAAACTGTTTTTT. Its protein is CASSIRASGGEKLFF.

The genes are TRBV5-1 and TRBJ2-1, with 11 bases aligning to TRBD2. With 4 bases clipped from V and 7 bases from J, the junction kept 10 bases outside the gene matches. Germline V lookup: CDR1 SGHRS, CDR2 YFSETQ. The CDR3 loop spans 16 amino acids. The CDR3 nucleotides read TGCGCCAGCAGCCAAACACTAGCGGGAGATCGTAATGAGCAGTTCTTC. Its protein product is CASSQTLAGDRNEQFF.

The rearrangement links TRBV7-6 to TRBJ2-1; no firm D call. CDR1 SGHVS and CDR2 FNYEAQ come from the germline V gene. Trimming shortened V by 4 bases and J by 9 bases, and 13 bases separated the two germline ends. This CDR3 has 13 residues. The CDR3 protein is CASSSRSSLEQFF. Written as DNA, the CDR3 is TGTGCCAGCAGCTCCAGGAGTTCCCTTGAGCAGTTCTTC. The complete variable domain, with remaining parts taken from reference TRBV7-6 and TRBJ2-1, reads GAGVSQSPRYKVTKRGQDVALRCDPISGHVSLYWYRQALGQGPEFLTYFNYEAQQDKSGLPNDRFSAERPEGSISTLTIQRTEQRDSAMYRCASSSRSSLEQFFGPGTRLTVL.